The rows below give T cell receptor beta chains drawn from one sample of a study of T cells expressing NK-cell markers. No DNA is given; TCRdb re-called the 5' RACE reads and lists each CDR3 protein once. The table lists around 100,000 distinct CDR3 sequences. The sequenced sample consisted of blood T cells: a sorted CD56 or NKG2C T cell subset, CD4+ or CD8+ T cells, or bulk PBMC T cells (not recorded which). Receptor source: a woman aged 18 to 69 in good health. The CDR3 runs from the conserved cysteine through the conserved F or W.

V gene,J gene,CDR3 protein
TRBV19,TRBJ1-1,CAVVPGGVVEAFF
TRBV19,TRBJ2-1,CASRPGQIYNEQFF
TRBV29-1,TRBJ2-1,CSVRTGREGEQFF
TRBV5-4,TRBJ2-3,CASSWGLAGMDTQYF
TRBV20-1,TRBJ2-7,CSAKPGGVEQYF
TRBV6-1,TRBJ2-3,CASSQEQGLDTQYF
TRBV18,TRBJ1-1,CASSPPETVNTEAFF
TRBV28,TRBJ2-5,CASSYPVWGGQETQYF
TRBV14,TRBJ2-1,CASSQVQGGFEQFF
TRBV7-9,TRBJ2-5,CASSIQTETQYF
TRBV15,TRBJ1-6,CATSRVPEDSPLHF
TRBV15,TRBJ2-1,CATSPIAGGSNEQFF
TRBV4-3,TRBJ2-5,CASSQDGPGKETQYF
TRBV6-5,TRBJ2-5,CASGGAEETQYF
TRBV9,TRBJ2-2,CASSAPRTQENTGELFF
TRBV5-6,TRBJ2-1,CASRPSPQGNEQFF
TRBV14,TRBJ1-6,CASSQDRSNSPLHF
TRBV24-1,TRBJ1-5,CATSDLQQGKIHF
TRBV5-5,TRBJ2-1,CASSPDLSSYNEQFF
TRBV20-1,TRBJ2-1,CSAPRASSYNEQFF
TRBV5-1,TRBJ2-3,CASALSILGLSTDTQYF
TRBV29-1,TRBJ1-2,CSVDWDRGRDYGYTF
TRBV7-6,TRBJ2-4,CASSYGETDIQYF
TRBV7-9,TRBJ2-7,CASSLVASYEQYF
TRBV4-1,TRBJ2-1,CASSLLSAGGSYNEQFF
TRBV2,TRBJ2-6,CASSIDRGRANVLTF
TRBV28,TRBJ1-2,CASSPPAVGYGYTF
TRBV10-3,TRBJ2-3,CAISESTEGGDVTDTQYF
TRBV9,TRBJ2-1,CASSERTSGTYNEQFF
TRBV7-8,TRBJ2-3,CASSSRGLAGGRYTDTQYF
TRBV5-1,TRBJ1-5,CASSWQGKNRIAQPQHF
TRBV29-1,TRBJ1-1,CSVEIAQGQGWNTEAFF
TRBV7-2,TRBJ2-1,CASSSSNQGSEQFF
TRBV4-3,TRBJ2-3,CASSQGAAGASTDTQYF
TRBV7-6,TRBJ1-2,CASSSGTAYGYTF
TRBV6-2/TRBV6-3,TRBJ2-5,CASSVWTGEETQFF
TRBV12-3/TRBV12-4,TRBJ1-2,CASSTMTPWDGYTF
TRBV7-9,TRBJ2-1,CASSPRTSGGYEQFF
TRBV4-3,TRBJ2-3,CASSQESGGTDTQYF
TRBV5-6,TRBJ1-2,CASSLRGIVLYGYTF
TRBV6-4,TRBJ1-5,CASSPTGGSNQPQHF
TRBV11-2,TRBJ2-1,CASSSWDTYNEQFF
TRBV7-7,TRBJ2-7,CASSPWTDSYEQYF
TRBV29-1,TRBJ2-2,CSVEGNTGELFF
TRBV7-8,TRBJ2-7,CASSGLAGLRYEQYF
TRBV12-3/TRBV12-4,TRBJ1-4,CASIRTGVANEKLFF
TRBV10-3,TRBJ2-7,CAISESFGLYEQYF
TRBV4-2,TRBJ2-1,CASSQVGSSGSYEQFF
TRBV18,TRBJ1-4,CASSPWTGRTKNEKLFF
TRBV6-2/TRBV6-3,TRBJ2-7,CASRLIGLSTYEQYF
TRBV20-1,TRBJ2-7,CSARDPSGRSTYEQYF